This T cell receptor (beta chain) derives from a study of OX40 agonist ivuxolimab in advanced cancers. Looking at the study overall: Antecedent anti-PD-1, anti-PD-L1 or anti-CTLA-4 therapy was permissible, with around 40% having received some. Whole-study findings and limits: Certain nonresponders additionally had low normalized T-cell clonal expansion.

TCRdb keeps only in-frame clones here, not all; method: immunoSEQ multiplex PCR. The sample consists of 55,000 to 70,000 clones, around nine tenths of them appearing once. This CDR3 region has 12 residues. Germline assignment: CDR1 SGHNT and CDR2 YYREEE (reference sequence). V was trimmed by 4 bases and J by 4 bases, leaving 6 bases between them. Comment on this clone: Its antigen is unknown.

Sequencing was performed on CD4+ or CD8+ T cells sorted from blood, taken in a trial of the OX40 agonist ivuxolimab. The sequence derives from an adult with an advanced solid tumor such as melanoma, head and neck, liver or kidney cancer. The V call is TRBV5-4, the J call TRBJ1-5; no definite D call. The CDR3, as DNA: TGTGCCAGCAGCCTCTTGAATCAGCCCCAGCATTTT. Protein sequence: CASSLLNQPQHF.